This T cell receptor (beta chain) was sequenced for a study of cytomegalovirus exposure and HLA in healthy donors (TCRdb year 2017). With respect to the entire study: In an earlier analysis of under 750 of the donors, 276 Gb of sequence data and some 100 million unique TCR beta sequences from roughly 180 million T cells were reported. Among the 398 genotyped donors, approximately 82% belonged to the genetic ancestry cluster associated with self-reported Caucasian donors. In addition to the first cohort of approximately 670 subjects, a separate validation cohort of 100 to 150 different subjects was used. Alongside the repertoire data, information on donor age, sex, ethnicity and CMV serostatus was compiled. A later genetic analysis used genome-wide SNP genotypes for about 65% of the roughly 700 donors, treating that subset as a discovery cohort. Among 300 to 500 genotyped donors of the cohort, an average of around 250,000 unique TCR beta nucleotide sequences was sequenced per donor, of which roughly 17% were non-productive. The study aimed to test whether cataloging public T cell receptors could reveal signatures of past pathogen exposure. To predict cytomegalovirus infection status, the study combined high-throughput TCR immunosequencing, statistical association of individual TCRs with disease status, and machine learning. Class I and class II HLA loci were covered by the typing at four-digit resolution. To study patterns of TCR occurrence, a later analysis re-analyzed previously published TCR beta repertoires from several hundred donors and added high-resolution HLA genotyping. An early release that covered some 630 HLA-typed donors contained approximately 320 gigabases of sequencing data and some 87 million unique TCR sequences. The study used immunosequencing to profile the T cell repertoires of hundreds of subjects and linked those repertoires to cytomegalovirus serostatus. In an earlier analysis of roughly 580 of the donors, high-throughput TCR beta sequencing was used to judge whether each TCR beta V gene segment behaved as functional or pseudogenic. Rather than drawing on any new phenotypic data, the later analysis identified candidate immune exposures from TCR beta sequences and the way those sequences occurred across donors. Every repertoire in the discovery cohort had been generated on one and the same sequencing platform. The number of typed donors differed by locus: about 620-640 for A, B, C, DRB1 and DQB1; approximately 540 for DQA1; 606 for DPA1; and around 470 for DPB1. Roughly 5 DR-DQ haplotypes were handled as single units for association and clustering because linkage in the cohort was strong. The study at large found these results: In a later analysis, most CMV-associated TCR beta chains were found to appear HLA-restricted, with HLA associations seemingly driven largely by CMV exposure. CMV serostatus was the only immune exposure information available for the cohort. A later analysis found that HLA-associated TCR beta chains were more clonally expanded and had lower generation probabilities than equally common non-associated chains. In both the original and validation cohorts, the classifier was reported to diagnose cytomegalovirus status with high specificity and sensitivity. A cluster of highly shared sequence variants was judged likely to represent a technical artifact of the sequencing pipeline. In a later analysis, around 17,000 TCR beta sequences were associated with specific HLA alleles at a false discovery rate of 0.05. Most TCR sequences were observed very rarely across donors, whereas some public TCRs were present in many individuals. Assigning TCR associations to individual alleles was difficult when HLA alleles, especially DR and DQ, strongly co-occurred. In vitro tests confirmed that a few of the cytomegalovirus-associated TCR beta chains recognize cytomegalovirus antigens. In this cohort, only TCR beta chains were sequenced, and detectable features were limited by the absence of alpha or paired-chain data. Sequencing depth was assumed to be roughly uniform across donors in the presence/absence analyses, though that assumption may not hold. HLA typing was unavailable for some donors at each locus, so association tests used only the typed subset. Some IMGT-functional V segments, including TRBV6-2 and TRBV6-3, could not be told apart with the 87-base-pair reads, so those segments were excluded. A later analysis reported that several top co-occurrence clusters appeared linked to parvovirus B19, influenza, CMV and Epstein-Barr virus. According to the authors, the approach could potentially be generalized to other disease states and immunological phenotypes. A further reported finding was that TCR beta sequences accurately predicted the HLA-A and HLA-B alleles for most subjects in the first cohort. The study listed 150 to 200 TCR beta chains as associated with cytomegalovirus. Correlated functional status among segregating V segments might reflect linkage disequilibrium, but an unknown experimental factor could not be ruled out. In a later analysis, the rate of TCR association differed among HLA loci, with DRB1 alleles having the most associated TCRs and HLA-C alleles having the fewest. According to a later genetic analysis, donors in an Asian-associated ancestry cluster had fewer N-insertions in productive TCRs than the approximately 650-donor mean. Roughly 15 rarely observed V segments, including chromosome 9 orphons, were excluded from the earlier analysis of approximately 500 of the donors because counts were too low. In an earlier analysis of 587 of the donors, most TCR beta V segments appeared in productive rearrangements about 87% or about 30% of the time, broadly matching IMGT annotations. An association between a missense DCLRE1C variant and V-gene and J-gene trimming of TCR beta chains was found in a later genetic analysis and replicated in an independent cohort.

The cohort consisted of some 730 healthy bone marrow donors. At the time of sampling, every cohort member was nominally healthy, though immune exposures that went unrecorded were likely present. The donor tested CMV seronegative, placing the donor among the 350 or so seronegative members of the cohort. A peripheral blood sample was collected from each donor, and TCR beta sequencing was performed on peripheral blood mononuclear cells. Genomic DNA extraction from the blood cell samples was performed with the Qiagen DNeasy Blood Extraction Kit. A word on this clone: The target of this receptor is not known. No much larger clonotype is one base removed from it; base qualities were not supplied.

Libraries came from the immunoSEQ multiplex PCR assay. A mixture of 60 forward primers for TCR Vbeta segments and 13 reverse primers for TCR Jbeta segments was used in the multiplex PCR. The CDR3 region of rearranged TCR beta genes was amplified from genomic DNA with a multiplex PCR assay. The amplified TCR beta libraries were sequenced on the Illumina HiSeq System as 87-base-pair reads. Per the authors' processing: Across the 500 to 850 repertoires, a later analysis counted some 80 million unique TCR beta chains, roughly 11 million of which were shared by at least two donors. Raw reads were error-corrected and collapsed into unique sequences by a nearest-neighbor algorithm in which closely related sequences were merged to remove PCR and sequencing errors. CDR3 sequences were aligned to IMGT reference sequences to assign V, D and J gene segments. For a sequence to be retained, a match of at least six nucleotides to both a V gene segment and a J gene segment was required. Rearrangements were classified as productive when the CDR3 lacked stop codons and remained in frame with V and J, and all other rearrangements were classified as non-productive. CDR3 was defined by IMGT convention, running from the second conserved V-encoded cysteine to the conserved J-encoded phenylalanine. The earlier analysis of 500 to 600 of the donors excluded sequences that lacked an unambiguous match to a single V gene segment. An earlier analysis of around 600 of the donors classified V segments as functional when productive rearrangements were above 56.7% and as segregating when the standard deviation between donors was above 5%. To diagnose cytomegalovirus status from the catalog of TCR beta chain sequences, a statistical classification framework was built. V and J gene assignment, in a later analysis, came from comparing TCR nucleotide sequences with IMGT/GENE-DB human TR gene sequences. In a later analysis, CDR3 sequences and most-parsimonious VDJ recombination scenarios were assigned using the TCRdist pipeline. In a later analysis, every TCR beta chain was defined by the combination of its CDR3 amino acid sequence and its V-gene family, and reads without a unique V-gene family were dropped. As a way to deal with suspected cross-contamination and a sequencing artifact, a later analysis dropped 450 to 600 nucleotide sequences that were highly shared and had low generation probability. In a later analysis, a clonal expansion index was calculated for each public chain from normalized within-repertoire ranks of inferred template counts. In a later analysis, generation probabilities were computed using a VDJ recombination model fitted to out-of-frame rearrangements, and the results were checked against IGoR. In a later analysis, TCR-TCR, TCR-HLA and TCR-CMV co-occurrence was scored with hypergeometric tests, and a repertoire-size bias correction was applied to TCR pairs. False discovery rates were estimated in a later analysis by permuting HLA or CMV assignments 20 times. In a later analysis, co-occurring TCRs were grouped using DBSCAN, and TCRdist sequence similarity was added for clustering within HLA-allele-positive subsets. For co-occurrence clustering, repertoires with fewer than 30,000 or more than 120,000 public chains were excluded, along with about five repertoires with anomalous nucleotide sharing. TCRdb took this table from immuneACCESS and kept in-frame rearrangements with V and J called. Such tables lack part of the clones; where checked against another copy, unresolved V genes explain under half of the gap, and the rest is unexplained. The DNA gave D and trimming, while V, J and clone size come from that table. This sample comprises 110,000 or so clones, about 81% of them detected only once. Approximately 1.2% of the sample is taken by the ten largest.

The germline V gene gives CDR1 as SNHLY and CDR2 as FYNNEI. Spanning cysteine to phenylalanine, the CDR3 consists of 16 amino acids. Only CDR3 DNA remains: 48 bases, in frame from the first base. V is cut back by 6 bases and J by 5 bases, with 9 bases in the junction unmatched. Sequenced sample: PBMCs. The V and J genes are TRBV2 and TRBJ2-3; 12 central nucleotides agree with TRBD2. This clonotype was obtained from a man aged 25-45 years in good health and CMV-seronegative. The sequence in DNA is TGTGCCAGCAGCTGGACTAGCGGGGTCGTTGGAGATACGCAGTATTTT. Its coded protein is CASSWTSGVVGDTQYF. Outside the CDR3, residues come from the reference TRBV2 and TRBJ2-3 proteins, so the full variable domain is: EPEVTQTPSHQVTQMGQEVILRCVPISNHLYFYWYRQILGQKVEFLVSFYNNEISEKSEIFDDQFSVERPDGSNFTLKIRSTKLEDSAMYFCASSWTSGVVGDTQYFGPGTRLTVL.